This T cell receptor (beta chain) was observed in a study of Ad26.COV2.S vaccination and SARS-CoV-2 variants. Study-wide background: Donor was one of the participants in the Ad26.COV2.S arm of the COV1001 trial.

The method was immunoSEQ multiplex PCR; TCRdb's version includes in-frame clones alone and lacks a portion of them. Of 300,000 to 400,000 clones listed, 75% to 90% are singletons. Notes on the study in general: Vaccine and placebo recipients had similar non-spike TCR breadth.

The treatment here: roughly 18 received Ad26.COV2.S at low or high dose, single or two shots; several received placebo; per-sample allocation not given. Specimens were obtained on day 63 following the first vaccine or placebo injection. This person who donated was an adult of 18-55 years in Boston. What was given as vaccine was an Ad26 vector encoding Wuhan-strain SARS-CoV-2 spike. The CDR3 runs to 15 residues. Germline values: CDR1 SEHNR, CDR2 FQNEAQ (reference sequence). Germline trimming cut 2 bases from V and 2 bases from J; bases unmatched to any gene: 2. A remark on this clone: As yet, its antigen is unknown.

The sample consisted of peripheral blood, taken in a trial of Ad26.COV2.S vaccine versus placebo. The chain joins TRBV7-9 to TRBJ2-3; 9 nucleotides line up with TRBD1. The sequence came from a person aged 18-60 years who received the Ad26.COV2.S COVID-19 vaccine or a placebo. CDR3 sequence: CASSLRDRVTDTQYF. DNA of the CDR3: TGTGCCAGCAGCTTAAGGGACAGGGTCACAGATACGCAGTATTTT.